The 13 T cell receptor beta chains below all came from one sample that was sequenced in a study of blood T cell repertoires in COVID-19. Using immunoSEQ multiplex PCR, the repertoire was profiled, and TCRdb retains in-frame clones only, with some absent. Found here are 200,000 to 250,000 clones, more than 70% of them singletons; the top ten hold approximately 4.6%. Specimen: PBMCs or T cells enriched from blood (not recorded which). These TCRs come from a young man with acute COVID-19.

The V call is TRBV24-1, the J call TRBJ1-5; 10 bases align to TRBD1. The V segment lost 5 bases and the J segment 7 bases; nucleotides outside the gene matches: 4. The germline CDR1 and CDR2 sequences are KGHDR and SFDVKD. There are 14 residues in the CDR3. The CDR3 sequence: CATSVGTGVQPQHF. For the CDR3, the DNA is TGTGCCACCAGTGTCGGGACAGGGGTCCAGCCCCAGCATTTT.

This clone was seen a single time. V and J are TRBV4-1 and TRBJ2-3; 7 positions match TRBD2. The V segment lost 2 bases and the J segment 0 bases; nucleotides outside the gene matches: 2. Per the germline V gene, CDR1 is MGHRA and CDR2 is YSYEKL. The CDR3 has 15 amino acids. Here the CDR3 DNA reads TGCGCCAGCAGCCAAACGCGGGGGAGCACAGATACGCAGTATTTT. Residues: CASSQTRGSTDTQYF.

This clone showed up just once. Sequence at one end of the junction differs from germline and may be a read error. Here the CDR3 DNA reads TGTGCCAGTATTATAGCCCCGGGACACGTCTATGGCTACACCTTC. Protein: CASIIAPGHVYGYTF. This chain links TRBV19 with TRBJ1-2; D may be TRBD1 (6 bases). The CDR3 is made up of 15 amino acids. Germline values: CDR1 LNHDA, CDR2 SQIVND (reference sequence).

J is TRBJ2-4 and V is TRBV3-1 (or the pseudogene TRBV3-2); TRBD2 is a possible D gene (6 bases). V gave up 0 bases and J gave up 6 bases, with 9 bases separating them. There are 14 residues in the CDR3. Germline V gene sequence: CDR1 LGHDT, CDR2 YNNKEL (reference sequence). In DNA, the CDR3 is TGTGCCAGCAGCCAAGATTGGCGGGGAAACATTCAGTACTTC. It is translated as CASSQDWRGNIQYF.

This chain connects TRBV4-1 to TRBJ1-4; D gene uncertain. Germline CDR1 reads MGHRA; CDR2 reads YSYEKL. Deletions cut 1 base from V and 7 bases from J, with 10 bases between. This CDR3 has 14 residues. CDR3 region: CASSQAFRGEKLFF. The CDR3 bases are TGCGCCAGCAGCCAAGCGTTCCGCGGTGAAAAACTGTTTTTT.

The rearrangement joins TRBV19 to TRBJ1-5; 9 bases align to TRBD1. CDR1 and CDR2 (germline): LNHDA, SQIVND (reference sequence). V dropped 6 bases and J dropped 7; count of bases not matched to a gene: 7. This CDR3 region has 14 residues. In DNA form, the CDR3 reads TGTGCCAGTAGAGCCGGACAGGGGAGGCAGCCCCAGCATTTT. This translates into CASRAGQGRQPQHF. The full variable domain, completed using reference TRBV19 and TRBJ1-5, is DGGITQSPKYLFRKEGQNVTLSCEQNLNHDAMYWYRQDPGQGLRLIYYSQIVNDFQKGDIAEGYSVSREKKESFPLTVTSAQKNPTAFYLCASRAGQGRQPQHFGDGTRLSIL.

This chain links TRBV10-3 with TRBJ1-2; D unclear. V lost 6 bases, J lost 0 bases, and 8 bases lay in between. The CDR3 has 13 residues. Germline values: CDR1 ENHRY, CDR2 SYGVKD. The CDR3 here is CAIRPTSNYGYTF. The CDR3 nucleotides are TGTGCCATCAGGCCGACTTCTAACTATGGCTACACCTTC.

The genes are TRBV12-5 and TRBJ1-4, with D possibly TRBD1 on 6 matching bases. Looked up from germline, CDR1 is LGHNT and CDR2 is FRNRAP. Trimming stripped 7 bases from V and 7 bases from J, with 13 bases between. This CDR3 region has 13 residues. This CDR3 reads CASAAGAGEKLFF. CDR3 nucleotides: TGTGCTAGTGCCGCGGGGGCGGGTGAAAAACTGTTTTTT. Full variable domain (outside the CDR3, taken from reference TRBV12-5 and TRBJ1-4): DARVTQTPRHKVTEMGQEVTMRCQPILGHNTVFWYRQTMMQGLELLAYFRNRAPLDDSGMPKDRFSAEMPDATLATLKIQPSEPRDSAVYFCASAAGAGEKLFFGSGTQLSVL.

The V call is TRBV19, the J call TRBJ1-1, with D tentatively TRBD1 (6 bases). The CDR3 runs to 18 residues. V was pared by 4 bases and J by 5 bases, with 26 bases between. Germline V gene data show CDR1 as LNHDA and CDR2 as SQIVND (reference sequence). The CDR3 DNA sequence: TGTGCCAGTAGTACTCACCTATCCAGGGACATGGAGTCTACTGAAGCTTTCTTT. Residues: CASSTHLSRDMESTEAFF.

The rearrangement joins TRBV5-1 to TRBJ2-1; the match to TRBD2 covers 9 bases. Trimming cost V 7 bases and J 2 bases; bases outside gene matches: 10. CDR3 length: 16 residues. Germline V CDR1 and CDR2: SGHRS, YFSETQ. The CDR3 reads CASAPSASGTYNEQFF. CDR3 DNA sequence: TGCGCCAGCGCCCCATCGGCTAGCGGGACCTACAATGAGCAGTTCTTC.

V is TRBV28 and J is TRBJ2-2; D is possibly TRBD2 (7 bases). Per germline, CDR1 MDHEN and CDR2 SYDVKM. This CDR3 has 15 amino acids. Trimming took 6 bases from V and 4 from J, leaving 15 bases between them. The CDR3 sequence: CASSPSRGATGELFF. The CDR3 DNA follows: TGTGCCAGCAGCCCGTCCCGGGGGGCCACCGGGGAGCTGTTTTTT. Combining the CDR3 with reference TRBV28 and TRBJ2-2 gives the whole variable domain DVKVTQSSRYLVKRTGEKVFLECVQDMDHENMFWYRQDPGLGLRLIYFSYDVKMKEKGDIPEGYSVSREKKERFSLILESASTNQTSMYLCASSPSRGATGELFFGEGSRLTVL.

The gene calls are TRBV5-1 and TRBJ2-3, with D possibly matching TRBD2 (5 bases). V was pared by 0 bases and J by 4 bases, with 9 bases between. This CDR3 has 14 residues. From germline, CDR1 is SGHRS and CDR2 YFSETQ. The CDR3 coding sequence is TGCGCCAGCAGCTTGGTAGAGGGCCCAGATACGCAGTATTTT. Translating it yields CASSLVEGPDTQYF.

The chain uses TRBV27 and TRBJ1-1; 9 bases match TRBD1. J lost 3 bases, V lost 1 base, and 3 bases had no gene match. Per germline, CDR1 MNHEY and CDR2 SMNVEV (reference sequence). The CDR3 sequence is 15 residues long. The CDR3 DNA is TGTGCCAGCAGTTTATATGGACAGGGGCACACTGAAGCTTTCTTT. Its translation: CASSLYGQGHTEAFF.